This is a list of T cell receptor beta chains from one sample in a study of beta chain features in type 1 diabetes. Only in-frame clones appear in the TCRdb table, and some are missing; sequencing was by immunoSEQ multiplex PCR. Of over 150,000 clones listed, about 7.8% are singletons. Sequencing used central memory CD4+ T cells from blood. The receptor set was obtained from a middle-aged woman with type 1 diabetes. Each CDR3 is given with its conserved first and last residue. The D gene is left open where the match is weak. Only part of the rows carry a size: once, few, many, or a class if the clone is expanded.

>TRBV7-2|few|.|TRBJ1-3
TGTGCCAGCAGCTTAAATCCGCTTAGCTCTGGAAACACCATATATTTT
CASSLNPLSSGNTIYF
>TRBV28|.|.|TRBJ2-3
TGTGCCAGCAGCTCGGAGGTTGCGCAGTATTTT
CASSSEVAQYF
>TRBV4-3|.|TRBD2|TRBJ2-7
TGCGCCAGCAGCCAAGATGGGACTAGCCTCCAGTACTTC
CASSQDGTSLQYF
>TRBV12-5|few|.|TRBJ2-3
TGTGCTAGTGCCCCCCTCGGTTTGAAAGATACGCAGTATTTT
CASAPLGLKDTQYF
>TRBV10-3|many|TRBD1|TRBJ2-5
TGTGCCATCAGTGACCCCTCGGGACAGGTTGGAAGCGAGACCCAGTACTTC
CAISDPSGQVGSETQYF
>TRBV6-1|.|.|TRBJ1-2
TGTGCCAGCAGTCTCTCTTTGCAGGGAGGGCATGGCTACACCTTC
CASSLSLQGGHGYTF
>TRBV30|few|.|TRBJ1-4
TGTGCCTGGAGTTCGGCAGGGTGGGATGAAAAACTGTTTTTT
CAWSSAGWDEKLFF
>TRBV6-5|few|TRBD1|TRBJ1-2
TGTGCCAGCTATTCCAGGGGGGGCTACACCTTC
CASYSRGGYTF
>TRBV5-4|.|.|TRBJ1-3
TGTGCCAGCAGCTTGGAGGCGGCTGGAAACACCATATATTTT
CASSLEAAGNTIYF
>TRBV9|few|.|TRBJ2-2
TGTGCCAGCAGCGTAGTCGTCACCGGGGAGCTGTTTTTT
CASSVVVTGELFF
>TRBV18|.|.|TRBJ2-7
TGTGCCAGCTCACCAGACGCAGGGCCCTACGAGCAGTACTTC
CASSPDAGPYEQYF
>TRBV7-9|few|.|TRBJ1-4
TGTGCCAGCAGCTTTACAGGGAGTTCTAATGAAAAACTGTTTTTT
CASSFTGSSNEKLFF
>TRBV2|many|.|TRBJ2-6
TGTGCCAGCAGTGGTAGTGAAGCTGGGGCCAACGTCCTGACTTTC
CASSGSEAGANVLTF
>TRBV28|few|.|TRBJ1-2
TGTGCCAGCAGAGGGGGAAAAGAGTCCTATGGCTACACCTTC
CASRGGKESYGYTF
>TRBV19|many|.|TRBJ2-7
TGTGCCAGTAGCCGGGAGACTTCCTACGAGCAGTACTTC
CASSRETSYEQYF
>TRBV11-1|few|TRBD1|TRBJ2-1
TGTGCCAGCAGCTCTCGGGACAGGGGCTACAATGAGCAGTTCTTC
CASSSRDRGYNEQFF
>TRBV2|few|.|TRBJ1-3
TGTGCCAGCAGTTTGGGGCAAAGCTCTGGAAACACCATATATTTT
CASSLGQSSGNTIYF
>TRBV10-3|few|.|TRBJ1-2
TGTGCCATCAATGACGGGGGAGAGGGGTATGGCTACACCTTC
CAINDGGEGYGYTF
>TRBV4-3|few|.|TRBJ2-7
TGCGCCAGCAGCCAAGAGAACAGGCGTTACGAGCAGTACTTC
CASSQENRRYEQYF
>TRBV28|many|.|TRBJ2-7
TGTGCCAGCAGTCCCCCCCCCGGGGGCTCCTACGAGCAGTACTTC
CASSPPPGGSYEQYF
>TRBV6-6|.|.|TRBJ1-1
TGTGCCAGCAGTTGGGGAGAAGGGGGTACCACTGAAGCTTTCTTT
CASSWGEGGTTEAFF
>TRBV6-5|.|TRBD2|TRBJ2-1
TGTGCCAGCAGTTACTCAGGCGGGGGGGACTACAATGAGCAGTTCTTC
CASSYSGGGDYNEQFF
>TRBV7-2|few|TRBD1|TRBJ1-1
TGTGCCAGCAGCTCGACGGGACAGTTTACTGAAGCTTTCTTT
CASSSTGQFTEAFF
>TRBV4-1|few|.|TRBJ2-3
TGCGCCAGCAGCCAAGTGAGAGATACGCAGTATTTT
CASSQVRDTQYF
>TRBV27|.|.|TRBJ1-1
TGTGCCAGCATGGGGGGTCGAATCCTTGAAGCTTTCTTT
CASMGGRILEAFF
>TRBV6-6|many|.|TRBJ1-2
TGTGCCAGCAGTTACGCAGGGGAAAACTATGGCTACACCTTC
CASSYAGENYGYTF
>TRBV19|few|TRBD2|TRBJ2-2
TGTGCCAGTAGTCCTACCAGCGGGAGAGGAACCGGGGAGCTGTTTTTT
CASSPTSGRGTGELFF
>TRBV9|few|.|TRBJ2-3
TGTGCCAGCAGCCAAGAGAACACAGATACGCAGTATTTT
CASSQENTDTQYF
>TRBV5-1|many|.|TRBJ1-6
TGCGCCAGCAGCTTGAATCCAGGCCTCAATTCACCCCTCCACTTT
CASSLNPGLNSPLHF
>TRBV29-1|.|TRBD1|TRBJ1-4
TGCAGCACAAACAGGGGGCCCGATGAAAAACTGTTTTTT
CSTNRGPDEKLFF
>TRBV5-1|.|TRBD1|TRBJ2-3
TGCGCCAGCAGTTCCGGACAGGGGTGGACAGATACGCAGTATTTT
CASSSGQGWTDTQYF
>TRBV15|few|TRBD2|TRBJ2-7
TGTGCCACCAGCAGGGACCCCGGGACTACCTACGAGCAGTACTTC
CATSRDPGTTYEQYF
>TRBV5-1|.|.|TRBJ1-1
TGCGCCAGCAGCTTGGTGTCAGGGGCGCCGAACACTGAAGCTTTCTTT
CASSLVSGAPNTEAFF
>TRBV30|few|.|TRBJ1-2
TGTGCCTGGTCCGAGGGAACTAACTATGGCTACACCTTC
CAWSEGTNYGYTF
>TRBV30|.|.|TRBJ1-2
TGTGCCTGGAGTGGACAGGACCTTTATGGCTACACCTTC
CAWSGQDLYGYTF
>TRBV9|many|TRBD2|TRBJ2-1
TGTGCCAGCAGCGTAGCCCTGGGACTAGCGGGAGCTACGAATGAGCAGTTCTTC
CASSVALGLAGATNEQFF
>TRBV7-2|few|TRBD1|TRBJ2-7
TGTGCCAGCAGCCGACAGGGGTTCGACGAGCAGTACTTC
CASSRQGFDEQYF
>TRBV6-1|.|.|TRBJ1-5
TGTGCCAGCGGGGAGAGCAATCAGCCCCAGCATTTT
CASGESNQPQHF
>TRBV5-1|many|.|TRBJ2-3
TGCGCCAGCAGCTTGCAGGGAGGCACCACAGATACGCAGTATTTT
CASSLQGGTTDTQYF
>TRBV10-3|many|.|TRBJ2-7
TGTGCCATCAGTGATCCAGAGAGGCGGGGAAGGAGTGAGCAGTACTTC
CAISDPERRGRSEQYF
>TRBV5-1|few|.|TRBJ2-7
TGCGCCAGCAGCTTTGACACATACTACGAGCAGTACTTC
CASSFDTYYEQYF
>TRBV15|few|TRBD1|TRBJ2-5
TGTGCCACCAGCAGAGGACCAGGGGGGACCCAGTACTTC
CATSRGPGGTQYF
>TRBV4-3|.|TRBD1|TRBJ2-7
TGCGCCAGCAGCCAAGAGGGGACAGGCGGCGGGCAGTACTTC
CASSQEGTGGGQYF
>TRBV25-1|few|TRBD2|TRBJ2-1
TGTGCCAGCAGTGAATGGGACGGCGGGAGTGCCTACAATGAGCAGTTCTTC
CASSEWDGGSAYNEQFF
>TRBV28|.|TRBD2|TRBJ2-1
TGTGCCAGCAGTGCACTAGCGGACGACAATGAGCAGTTCTTC
CASSALADDNEQFF
>TRBV18|.|.|TRBJ1-6
TGTGCCAGCTCACAAGGGGTGGATTCACCCCTCCACTTT
CASSQGVDSPLHF
>TRBV27|.|TRBD1|TRBJ1-1
TGTGCCAGCAGTCTAGGGACAGGGTACGGGAACACTGAAGCTTTCTTT
CASSLGTGYGNTEAFF
>TRBV15|few|.|TRBJ1-2
TGTGCCACCAGCCCCGACAGACAAGACTATGGCTACACCTTC
CATSPDRQDYGYTF
>TRBV4-1|few|TRBD1|TRBJ2-7
TGCGCCAGCAGCCAAGGACTTGACAGGGCTATGGGCGAGCAGTACTTC
CASSQGLDRAMGEQYF